The 27 T cell receptor beta chains given below trace back to one sample, sequenced in a study of tissue T cells after allogeneic stem cell transplantation. This sample's time point: mouse harvest day 14 after allogeneic transplant. Tail vein injection delivered 10^7 T-cell-depleted bone marrow cells and 10^6 splenic CD5+ T cells. TCRdb's copy holds only in-frame clones and misses some; the assay was immunoSEQ multiplex PCR. The table has about 1,800 clones, about 52% seen once; the top ten hold roughly 30%. Specimen: gut tissue. Every receptor here comes from a female BALB/c mouse given C57BL/6 T cells with graft-versus-host disease after an allogeneic hematopoietic cell transplant.

This clone is large within its sample. The gene names given are mouse names. The observed sequence ends 1 residue before the CDR3 terminus, with the missing tail filled in from the germline J gene. The rearrangement joins TRBV5 to TRBJ1-1, with unresolved D. This CDR3 is built from 13 residues. Germline CDR1 is LGHNA and CDR2 is YNLKQL (reference sequence). Trimming took 3 bases from V and 0 from J, leaving 5 bases between them. The sequenced part of the CDR3 DNA is TGTGCCAGCAGCCACGGACCAAACACAGAAGTCTTC. Translation gives CASSHGPNTEVF. The whole CDR3 sequence is CASSHGPNTEVFF.

This clone is classed as large. Mouse gene names apply. The read finishes 1 residue shy of the CDR3 end, and the germline J gene is used to complete it. V is TRBV12-2 and J is TRBJ2-7; 12 bases fit TRBD2. V was clipped by 4 bases and J by 6 bases; unmatched bases: 6. From germline, CDR1 is SGHLS and CDR2 HYDKME. The CDR3 consists of 14 residues. This chain's CDR3 is CASSLTGGALEQYF. Incomplete CDR3 DNA: TGTGCCAGCTCCCTGACTGGGGGGGCGCTTGAACAGTAC.

This clone was observed once. Mouse gene names and germline throughout. The read stops 1 residue short of the end of the CDR3; the missing end is completed from the germline J gene. This chain joins TRBV1 and TRBJ1-1, with 9 nucleotides matching TRBD1. The CDR3 runs to 15 residues. V was pared by 4 bases and J by 1 base, with 4 bases of the junction left unmatched. Germline V gives CDR1 NSQYPW, CDR2 LRSPGD (reference sequence). This chain's CDR3 is CTCSVRDRVNTEVFF. Partial CDR3 DNA: TGCACCTGCAGTGTCCGGGACAGGGTGAACACAGAAGTCTTC.

Regarding this clone: Genes and germline are mouse. The CDR3 sequence is CASSSGDWGGNQDTQYF. The sequenced CDR3 bases are TGTGCCAGCAGTTCCGGGGACTGGGGGGGTAACCAAGACACCCAGTAC. The chain uses TRBV15 and TRBJ2-5, with 13 positions matching TRBD2. The DNA ends 1 residue before the CDR3 does, and the rest of the CDR3 is filled in from the germline J gene. The CDR3 sequence is 17 residues long. CDR1 is SGHND and CDR2 is FRSKSL in the germline V gene. Germline trimming cut 4 bases from V and 0 bases from J; bases unmatched to any gene: 4.

To note about this clone: Gene names and germline match the mouse. The sequenced fragment ends 1 residue before the CDR3 boundary, so the rest is inferred from the germline J gene. The chain has TRBV4 and TRBJ2-1; no reliable D call. This CDR3 region has 12 residues. Per germline, CDR1 LGHDT and CDR2 YNNKQL (reference sequence). The V and J ends lost 5 bases and 7 bases respectively, with 9 bases between them. CDR3: CASSLLRAEQFF. The CDR3 bases that were read are TGTGCCAGCAGCCTACTCCGAGCTGAGCAGTTC.

For this clone: Germline and genes here are mouse. The CDR3 sequence is CASSRQGYEQYF. The CDR3 bases that were read are TGTGCCAGCAGTCGACAGGGTTATGAACAGTAC. The chain is built from TRBV19 and TRBJ2-7; 7 nucleotides align to TRBD1. Sequencing ends 1 residue short of the CDR3 end; the germline J gene provides the rest. J lost 4 bases, V lost 4 bases, and 2 bases had no gene match. The CDR3 extends over 12 amino acids. Germline V gene sequence: CDR1 FNHDT, CDR2 SITEND (reference sequence).

As concerns this clone: All gene names here are mouse names. The sequenced fragment ends 1 residue before the CDR3 boundary, so the rest is inferred from the germline J gene. This chain uses TRBV12-1 with TRBJ2-1, with D perhaps TRBD1 (5 bases). Germline CDR1 and CDR2: SGHSN and HYEKVE. The CDR3 is made up of 13 amino acids. V was pared by 0 bases and J by 4 bases, with 6 bases between. CDR3 bases read: TGTGCCAGCTCTCTCGACAGTTATGCTGAGCAGTTC. Protein: CASSLDSYAEQF. The CDR3 reads in full as CASSLDSYAEQFF.

This clone turned up a few times. Mouse names are used for the genes. Sequencing ends 1 residue short of the CDR3 end; the germline J gene provides the rest. The V and J genes are TRBV3 and TRBJ1-5; TRBD1 is a possible D gene (5 bases). Between the trimmed V and J ends, which lost 3 bases and 3 bases, there was a span of 6 bases. The CDR3 has 13 amino acids. Germline CDR1 and CDR2: SNHLY and FYNGKV (reference sequence). The CDR3 is CASSFDSNQAPLF. CDR3 DNA, as far as it was read: TGTGCCAGCAGCTTCGACAGCAACCAGGCTCCGCTT.

Of note for this clone: The listed genes are named as in mouse. The sequenced fragment ends 1 residue before the CDR3 boundary, so the rest is inferred from the germline J gene. The chain uses TRBV13-1 and TRBJ2-3, with D possibly being TRBD1 (6 bases). This CDR3 has 15 residues. With 0 bases removed from V and 0 bases from J, the gap between germline ends came to 8 bases. Germline loops: CDR1 NSHNY, CDR2 SYGAGN. CDR3: CASSDAGTSAETLYF. Partial CDR3 DNA: TGTGCCAGCAGTGATGCCGGGACAAGTGCAGAAACGCTGTAT.

With regard to this clone: The gene symbols are mouse symbols. The CDR3 bases that were read are TGTGCCAGCAGCTTCCAGGGGACCTATGAACAGTAC. This codes for CASSFQGTYEQY. The full-length CDR3 reads as CASSFQGTYEQYF. The rearrangement links TRBV3 to TRBJ2-7; tentatively, D is TRBD1 (6 bases). The read finishes 1 residue shy of the CDR3 end, and the germline J gene is used to complete it. In germline, CDR1 is SNHLY, CDR2 FYNGKV (reference sequence). This CDR3 is 13 amino acids long. Trimming took off 3 bases at V and 2 bases at J, with 8 bases between the two ends.

About this clone: The gene symbols are mouse symbols. The read ends 1 residue early relative to the CDR3; the germline J gene fills the gap. The V call is TRBV13-1, the J call TRBJ2-5, with TRBD2 identical over 8 bases. J gave up 2 bases and V 0 bases, and 5 bases lay outside the gene matches. The CDR3 covers 16 residues. CDR1 and CDR2 (germline): NSHNY, SYGAGN. Partial CDR3 DNA: TGTGCCAGCAGTGATGGGGGGGGCGGGACCCAAGACACCCAGTAC. It specifies CASSDGGGGTQDTQY. The complete CDR3 reads CASSDGGGGTQDTQYF.

Comment on this clone: A far larger clone is one nucleotide away, so this likely arose from a read error. Gene labels here are mouse ones. The read is 1 residue too short to cover the CDR3 end, so that end is filled in from the germline J gene. The gene calls are TRBV12-2 and TRBJ1-5; D is undetermined. The CDR3 extends over 15 amino acids. V lost 0 bases, J lost 0 bases, and 8 bases lay in between. The germline gives CDR1 SGHLS, CDR2 HYDKME. CDR3 bases read: TGTGCCAGCTCTCTCGGCATATATAACAACCAGGCTCCGCTT. Protein: CASSLGIYNNQAPL. The CDR3 in its entirety is CASSLGIYNNQAPLF.

By proportion, this clone is medium-sized. Gene names and germline refer to mouse. The read falls 1 residue short of the CDR3 end, and the missing part is taken from the germline J gene. V usage is TRBV23 and J usage is TRBJ2-7; TRBD2 is the table's D call, not checked against the DNA. The germline V gene has CDR1 KGHTA and CDR2 FQNQQP. The CDR3 has 15 amino acids. CDR3 bases read: TGCTCCAGCAGTCTCGACTGGGGGAGCTCCTATGAACAGTAC. This encodes CSSSLDWGSSYEQY. The whole CDR3 protein reads CSSSLDWGSSYEQYF.

As concerns this clone: A far larger clone is a single base away, which makes a read error likely. Mouse gene names apply. The read is 1 residue too short to cover the CDR3 end, so that end is filled in from the germline J gene. The rearrangement links TRBV19 to TRBJ2-4; 9 positions agree with TRBD2. Germline lookup yields CDR1 FNHDT and CDR2 SITEND (reference sequence). The CDR3 runs to 14 residues. CDR3 amino acids: CSSSISWGGDTLYF. The part of the CDR3 DNA that was read is TGTTCCAGCAGTATCAGCTGGGGGGGTGACACCTTGTAC.

About this clone itself: At one end the junction does not follow the germline gene, possibly because of a read error. The gene names given are mouse names. The CDR3 end falls 1 residue outside the read, so it is completed with the germline J gene. The chain uses TRBV19 and TRBJ2-7; 9 bases fit TRBD2. This CDR3 contains 15 residues. Per the germline V gene, CDR1 is FNHDT and CDR2 is SITEND (reference sequence). The CDR3 sequence: CATSTGLGGTYPQYF. The sequenced part of the CDR3 DNA is TGTGCCACCAGTACCGGCCTGGGGGGGACCTATCCACAGTAC.

A word on this clone: Germline and genes here are mouse. The CDR3 goes on 1 residue after the read ends, and that part is filled in from the germline J gene. The V call is TRBV13-2, the J call TRBJ2-3; D gene ambiguous. The CDR3 covers 15 residues. V was pared by 0 bases and J by 1 base, with 9 bases between. Looked up from germline, CDR1 is NNHNN and CDR2 is SYGAGS (reference sequence). CDR3 region: CASGDARIRAETLYF. The part of the CDR3 DNA that was read is TGTGCCAGCGGTGATGCGCGGATCCGTGCAGAAACGCTGTAT.

Notes on this clone: Gene and germline names: mouse. The observed sequence ends 1 residue before the CDR3 terminus, with the missing tail filled in from the germline J gene. The chain has TRBV3 and TRBJ2-7; the D is unclear. Trimming removed 0 bases from V and 0 bases from J, with 6 bases in between. Germline V gene sequence: CDR1 SNHLY, CDR2 FYNGKV (reference sequence). This CDR3 contains 14 residues. CDR3 DNA, as far as it was read: TGTGCCAGCAGCTTAGCCATGAGCTCCTATGAACAGTAC. The encoded protein is CASSLAMSSYEQY. The whole CDR3 sequence is CASSLAMSSYEQYF. Looking up the rest from reference TRBV3 and TRBJ2-7 gives the full variable domain: GPKVLQIPSHQIIDMGQMVTLNCDPVSNHLYFYWYKQILGQQMEFLVNFYNGKVMEKSKLFKDQFSVERPDGSYFTLKIQPTALEDSAVYFCASSLAMSSYEQYFGPGTRLTVL.

With regard to this clone: All gene names here are mouse names. The read ends 1 residue early relative to the CDR3; the germline J gene fills the gap. The chain combines TRBV26 with TRBJ1-1; D uncertain. Trimming shortened V by 4 bases and J by 0 bases, and 6 bases separated the two germline ends. Germline V gene data show CDR1 as KGHPV and CDR2 as FQNQEV (reference sequence). The CDR3 has 13 amino acids. Incomplete CDR3 DNA: TGTGCCAGCAGTCGTCAATCAAACACAGAAGTCTTC. It is translated as CASSRQSNTEVF. The whole CDR3 protein is CASSRQSNTEVFF.

A remark on this clone: Gene names are mouse gene names. The read falls 1 residue short of the CDR3 end, and the missing part is taken from the germline J gene. This sequence joins TRBV26 and TRBJ1-4; D gene uncertain. The CDR3 loop spans 13 amino acids. Germline-derived CDR1 and CDR2 are KGHPV and FQNQEV (reference sequence). V lost 4 bases and J lost 7, with 10 bases in between. CDR3 sequence: CASSPPTRERLFF. CDR3 bases read: TGTGCCAGCAGTCCACCGACACGCGAAAGATTATTT. The complete variable domain, with remaining parts taken from reference TRBV26 and TRBJ1-4, reads NSKVIQTPRYLVKGQGQKAKMRCIPEKGHPVVFWYQQNKNNEFKFLINFQNQEVLQQIDMTEKRFSAECPSNSPCSLEIQSSEAGDSALYLCASSPPTRERLFFGHGTKLSVL.

This clone was detected a few times. Here the gene names and germline are mouse. The CDR3 is cut off 1 residue early in the read; its end comes from the germline J gene. The chain joins TRBV1 to TRBJ2-2; 7 positions match TRBD2. This CDR3 has 15 residues. CDR1 is NSQYPW and CDR2 is LRSPGD in the germline V gene (reference sequence). V lost 1 base to trimming and J lost 2 bases; unmatched junction nucleotides: 1. The part of the CDR3 DNA that was read is TGCACCTGCAGTGCAGTTGGGGGGAACACCGGGCAGCTCTAC. It translates to CTCSAVGGNTGQLY. The entire CDR3 protein reads CTCSAVGGNTGQLYF.

This clone is labeled large (0.1 to 1%). All gene names here are mouse names. The read ends 1 residue early relative to the CDR3; the germline J gene fills the gap. The chain joins TRBV13-1 to TRBJ2-7; a weak D match, TRBD2 (7 bases). V was shortened by 0 bases and J by 2 bases, with 9 bases between the two germline ends. The germline gives CDR1 NSHNY, CDR2 SYGAGN. The CDR3 has 14 residues. The CDR3 bases that were read are TGTGCCAGCAGTGATGCGGGGGGCCCCTATGAACAGTAC. It codes for CASSDAGGPYEQY. The entire CDR3 protein reads CASSDAGGPYEQYF.

With regard to this clone: The listed genes are named as in mouse. The DNA ends 1 residue before the CDR3 does, and the rest of the CDR3 is filled in from the germline J gene. The rearrangement uses TRBV19 and TRBJ2-7; 8 bases are shared with TRBD2. J was trimmed by 4 bases and V by 4 bases; bases with no gene match: 4. The germline gives CDR1 FNHDT, CDR2 SITEND (reference sequence). The CDR3 loop spans 13 amino acids. The CDR3 DNA, read in part, is TGTGCCAGCAGTCTGGGGGGCTTTTATGAACAGTAC. This sequence encodes CASSLGGFYEQY. The CDR3, in full, reads CASSLGGFYEQYF.

As concerns this clone: All gene names here are mouse names. Read sequence stops 1 residue before the CDR3 end, and the germline J gene provides the missing end. The chain joins TRBV3 to TRBJ2-4; 7 bases fit TRBD1. V shed 5 bases, J shed 4 bases, and the junction held 3 bases outside the gene matches. From germline, CDR1 is SNHLY and CDR2 FYNGKV (reference sequence). This CDR3 is 13 amino acids long. CDR3 sequence: CASSPGQKNTLYF. CDR3 DNA (partial): TGTGCCAGCAGCCCGGGACAGAAAAACACCTTGTAC.

This clone was found a few times. Mouse gene names and germline throughout. From the germline J gene comes the end of the CDR3, since the read stops 1 residue before it. The chain combines TRBV26 with TRBJ2-1; 10 bases are shared with TRBD2. From germline, CDR1 is KGHPV and CDR2 FQNQEV (reference sequence). V lost 4 bases and J lost 0; bases outside the gene matches: 0. The CDR3 consists of 15 residues. The CDR3 reads CASSRDWGNYAEQFF. The CDR3 DNA, read in part, is TGTGCCAGCAGTCGGGACTGGGGTAACTATGCTGAGCAGTTC.

To note about this clone: Mouse names are used for the genes. The missing CDR3 end, 1 residue past where the read stops, is filled in from the germline J gene. The chain couples TRBV5 to TRBJ1-1; tentatively, D is TRBD1 (5 bases). The germline V and J ends were trimmed by 5 bases and 5 bases, with 9 bases remaining between them. The CDR3 spans 12 residues. Germline assignment: CDR1 LGHNA and CDR2 YNLKQL (reference sequence). Partial CDR3 DNA: TGTGCCAGCAGCTCCGGACAAACAGAAGTCTTC. Protein: CASSSGQTEVF. The complete CDR3 reads CASSSGQTEVFF.

This clone occurred a few times. Gene and germline names: mouse. Read coverage stops 1 residue before the CDR3 terminus; the germline J gene supplies the remainder. The V gene is TRBV16, the J gene TRBJ2-7; 7 positions match TRBD2. V was clipped by 0 bases and J by 0 bases; unmatched bases: 5. Germline V gene data show CDR1 as SGHSA and CDR2 as FRNQAP. This CDR3 contains 16 residues. The CDR3 loop reads CASSLEGWGSSYEQYF. The DNA read from the CDR3 is TGTGCAAGCAGCTTAGAGGGCTGGGGGAGCTCCTATGAACAGTAC.

Details on this clone: Germline and genes: mouse. The read ends 1 residue before the CDR3 terminus; that terminus is restored from the germline J gene. The V and J genes are TRBV23 and TRBJ2-5; TRBD1, the table's D call, lacks a check against the DNA. This CDR3 is 13 amino acids long. Germline values: CDR1 KGHTA, CDR2 FQNQQP. The CDR3 sequence is CSSSPGQQDTQYF. The DNA read from the CDR3 is TGCTCCAGCAGTCCAGGACAACAAGACACCCAGTAC.